This T cell receptor beta chain was sequenced during a study of regulatory T cells in long-lasting Graves disease. Findings and caveats of the study: With under 3,500 shared public clonotypes, persistent patients exceeded new patients, who shared over 950.

The germline V gene encodes CDR1 SGHRS and CDR2 YFSETQ. The V segment lost 2 bases and the J segment 6 bases; nucleotides outside the gene matches: 11. CDR3 length: 15 residues. This clonotype was seen at least ten times. The antigen is undetermined. Time point here: newly diagnosed GD, antithyroid drugs for less than 3 months. After RNA was extracted from PBMCs, the TCR library was made from it. Staff drew around 10 milliliters of peripheral blood into EDTA tubes. Arm-PCR with iRepertoire HTBI primers amplified the CDR3 regions for these TCR beta libraries. From the multiplex PCR reads, TCRdb called clonotypes with MiXCR, one entry per CDR3 protein. Here the sample spans a few hundred thousand distinct CDR3 sequences, about 17% being singletons. Another study also made use of these data, one on T cells in Graves' hyperthyroidism and ophthalmopathy.

Sequencing used peripheral blood mononuclear cells (PBMCs), obtained at new diagnosis, from a patient treated with antithyroid drugs. The rearrangement joins TRBV5-1 to TRBJ2-7, with 7 bases that match TRBD2. The receptor comes from a woman younger than 35 with Graves disease. The CDR3 coding sequence is TGCGCCAGCAGCTTTGGCGGGAGTAAAATGTCCGAGCAGTACTTC. Translation gives CASSFGGSKMSEQYF.